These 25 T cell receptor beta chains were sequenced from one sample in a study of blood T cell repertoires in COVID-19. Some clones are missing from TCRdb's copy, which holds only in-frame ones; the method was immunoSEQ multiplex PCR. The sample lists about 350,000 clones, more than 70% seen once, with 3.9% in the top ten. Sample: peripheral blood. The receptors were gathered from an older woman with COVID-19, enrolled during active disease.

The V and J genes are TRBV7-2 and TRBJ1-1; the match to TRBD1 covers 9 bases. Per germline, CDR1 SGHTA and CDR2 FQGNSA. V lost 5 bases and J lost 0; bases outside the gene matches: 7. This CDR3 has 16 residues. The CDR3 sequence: CASSPYRGPMNTEAFF. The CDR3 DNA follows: TGTGCCAGCAGCCCGTACAGGGGGCCTATGAACACTGAAGCTTTCTTT.

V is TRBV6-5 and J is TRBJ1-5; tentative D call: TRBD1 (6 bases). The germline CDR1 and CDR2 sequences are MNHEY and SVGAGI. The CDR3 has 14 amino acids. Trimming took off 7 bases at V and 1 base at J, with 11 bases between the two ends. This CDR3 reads CASIRGGSNQPQHF. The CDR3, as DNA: TGTGCCAGCATTAGGGGGGGGAGCAATCAGCCCCAGCATTTT.

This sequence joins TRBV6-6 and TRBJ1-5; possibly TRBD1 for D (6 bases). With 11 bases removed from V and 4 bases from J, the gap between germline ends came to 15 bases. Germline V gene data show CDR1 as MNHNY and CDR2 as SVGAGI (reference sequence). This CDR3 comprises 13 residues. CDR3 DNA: TGTGCCGGAGGGGGGGGGACTAATCAGCCCCAGCATTTT. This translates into CAGGGGTNQPQHF.

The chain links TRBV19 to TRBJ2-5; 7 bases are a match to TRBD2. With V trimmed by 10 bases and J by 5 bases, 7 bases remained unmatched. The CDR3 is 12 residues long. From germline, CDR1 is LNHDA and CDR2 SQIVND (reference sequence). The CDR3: CATRTRGETQYF. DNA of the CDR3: TGTGCCACCAGGACTAGAGGGGAGACCCAGTACTTC.

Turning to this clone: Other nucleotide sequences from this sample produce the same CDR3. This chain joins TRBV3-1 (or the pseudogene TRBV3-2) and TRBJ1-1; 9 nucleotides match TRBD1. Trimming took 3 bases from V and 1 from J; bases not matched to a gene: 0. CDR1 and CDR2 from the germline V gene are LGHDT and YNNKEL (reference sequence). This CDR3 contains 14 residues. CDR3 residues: CASSQGQGNTEAFF. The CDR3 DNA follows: TGTGCCAGCAGCCAGGGACAGGGGAACACTGAAGCTTTCTTT.

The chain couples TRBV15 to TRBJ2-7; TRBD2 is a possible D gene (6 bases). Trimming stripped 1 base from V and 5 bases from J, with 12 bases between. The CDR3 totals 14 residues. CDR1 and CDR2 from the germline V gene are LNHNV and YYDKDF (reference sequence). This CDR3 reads CATSRAGRRHEQYF. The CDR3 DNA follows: TGTGCCACCAGCAGAGCCGGGAGAAGACACGAGCAGTACTTC.

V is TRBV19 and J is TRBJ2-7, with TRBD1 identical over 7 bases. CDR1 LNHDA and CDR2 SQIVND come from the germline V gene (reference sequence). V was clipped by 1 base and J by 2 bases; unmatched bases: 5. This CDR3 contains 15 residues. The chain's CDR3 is CASSIAGQGAYEQYF. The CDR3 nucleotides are TGTGCCAGTAGTATAGCCGGGCAGGGGGCCTACGAGCAGTACTTC. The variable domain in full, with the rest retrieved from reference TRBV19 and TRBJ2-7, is DGGITQSPKYLFRKEGQNVTLSCEQNLNHDAMYWYRQDPGQGLRLIYYSQIVNDFQKGDIAEGYSVSREKKESFPLTVTSAQKNPTAFYLCASSIAGQGAYEQYFGPGTRLTVT.

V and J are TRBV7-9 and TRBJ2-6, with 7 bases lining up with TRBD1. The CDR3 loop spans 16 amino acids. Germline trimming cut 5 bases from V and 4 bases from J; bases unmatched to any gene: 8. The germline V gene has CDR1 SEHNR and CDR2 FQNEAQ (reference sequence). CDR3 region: CASSTRTGDGANVLTF. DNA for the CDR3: TGTGCCAGCAGCACGCGCACAGGGGACGGGGCCAACGTCCTGACTTTC.

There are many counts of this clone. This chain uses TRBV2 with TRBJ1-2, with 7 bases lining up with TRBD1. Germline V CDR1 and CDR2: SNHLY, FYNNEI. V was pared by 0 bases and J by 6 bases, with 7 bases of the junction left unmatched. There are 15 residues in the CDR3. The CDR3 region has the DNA TGTGCCAGCAGTGAAGCGCCAGGGGGACGCGATGGCTACACCTTC. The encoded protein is CASSEAPGGRDGYTF.

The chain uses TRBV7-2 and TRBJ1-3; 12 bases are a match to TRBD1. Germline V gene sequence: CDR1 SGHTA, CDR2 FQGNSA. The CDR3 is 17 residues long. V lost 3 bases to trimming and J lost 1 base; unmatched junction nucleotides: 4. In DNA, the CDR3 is TGTGCCAGCAGCTTGGGACAGGGGGCTAAGTCTGGAAACACCATATATTTT. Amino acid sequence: CASSLGQGAKSGNTIYF.

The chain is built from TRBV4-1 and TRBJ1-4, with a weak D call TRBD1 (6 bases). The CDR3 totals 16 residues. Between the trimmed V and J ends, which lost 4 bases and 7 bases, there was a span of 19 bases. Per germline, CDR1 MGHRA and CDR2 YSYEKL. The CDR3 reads CASSLKGGYGSEKLFF. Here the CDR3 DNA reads TGCGCCAGCAGCCTCAAAGGGGGATATGGTAGTGAAAAACTGTTTTTT.

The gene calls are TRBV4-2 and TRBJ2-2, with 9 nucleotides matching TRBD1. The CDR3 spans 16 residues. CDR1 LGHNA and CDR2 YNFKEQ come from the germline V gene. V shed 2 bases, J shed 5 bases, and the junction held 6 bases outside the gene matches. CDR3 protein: CASSQLGQGMTGELFF. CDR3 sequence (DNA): TGTGCCAGCAGCCAACTGGGACAGGGTATGACCGGGGAGCTGTTTTTT.

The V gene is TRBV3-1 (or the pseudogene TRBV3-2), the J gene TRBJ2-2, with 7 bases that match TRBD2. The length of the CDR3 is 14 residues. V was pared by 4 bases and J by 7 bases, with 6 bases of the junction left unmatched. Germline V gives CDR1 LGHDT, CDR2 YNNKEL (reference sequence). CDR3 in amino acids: CASSLAGALGELFF. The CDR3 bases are TGTGCCAGCAGCCTAGCGGGCGCCCTCGGGGAGCTGTTTTTT.

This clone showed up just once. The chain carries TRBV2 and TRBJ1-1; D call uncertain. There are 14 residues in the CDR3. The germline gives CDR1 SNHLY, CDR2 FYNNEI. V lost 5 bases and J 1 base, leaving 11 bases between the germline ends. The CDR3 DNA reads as TGTGCCAGCAGTATTACTCTGCGGAACACTGAAGCTTTCTTT. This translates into CASSITLRNTEAFF.

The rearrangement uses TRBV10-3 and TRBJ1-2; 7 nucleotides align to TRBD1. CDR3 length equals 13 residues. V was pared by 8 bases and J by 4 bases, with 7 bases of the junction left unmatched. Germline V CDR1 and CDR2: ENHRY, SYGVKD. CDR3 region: CAIRDSDGYGYTF. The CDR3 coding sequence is TGTGCCATCCGGGACAGCGACGGCTATGGCTACACCTTC.

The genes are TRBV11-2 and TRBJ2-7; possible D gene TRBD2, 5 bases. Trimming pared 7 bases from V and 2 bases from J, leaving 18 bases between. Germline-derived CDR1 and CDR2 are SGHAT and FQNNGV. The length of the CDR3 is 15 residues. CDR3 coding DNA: TGTGCCAGCACCTCCCGGGCGGGTTTCCCCTACGAGCAGTACTTC. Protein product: CASTSRAGFPYEQYF.

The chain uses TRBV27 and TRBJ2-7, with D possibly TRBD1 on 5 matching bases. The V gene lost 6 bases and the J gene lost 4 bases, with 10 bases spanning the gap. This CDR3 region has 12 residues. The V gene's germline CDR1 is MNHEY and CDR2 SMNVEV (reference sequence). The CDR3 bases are TGTGCCAGCAGGCAGGCAGGGTACGAGCAGTACTTC. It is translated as CASRQAGYEQYF.

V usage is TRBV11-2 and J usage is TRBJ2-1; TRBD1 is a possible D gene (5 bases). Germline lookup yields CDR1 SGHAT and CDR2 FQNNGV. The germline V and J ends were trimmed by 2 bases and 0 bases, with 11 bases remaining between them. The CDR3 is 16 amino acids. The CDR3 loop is CASSLTPDSSYNEQFF. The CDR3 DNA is TGTGCCAGCAGCTTAACCCCCGACAGCTCCTACAATGAGCAGTTCTTC.

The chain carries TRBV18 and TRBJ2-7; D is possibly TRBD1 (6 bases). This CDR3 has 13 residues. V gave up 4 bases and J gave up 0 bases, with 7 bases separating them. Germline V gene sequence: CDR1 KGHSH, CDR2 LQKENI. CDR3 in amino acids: CASSQQGSYEQYF. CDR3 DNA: TGTGCCAGCTCACAACAGGGCTCCTACGAGCAGTACTTC.

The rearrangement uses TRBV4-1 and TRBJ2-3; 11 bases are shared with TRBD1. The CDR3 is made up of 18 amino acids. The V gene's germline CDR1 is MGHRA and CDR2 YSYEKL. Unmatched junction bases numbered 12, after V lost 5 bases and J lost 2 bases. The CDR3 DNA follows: TGCGCCAGCAGCTTACAACCCGGGACAGGGGGGTTCACAGATACGCAGTATTTT. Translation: CASSLQPGTGGFTDTQYF.

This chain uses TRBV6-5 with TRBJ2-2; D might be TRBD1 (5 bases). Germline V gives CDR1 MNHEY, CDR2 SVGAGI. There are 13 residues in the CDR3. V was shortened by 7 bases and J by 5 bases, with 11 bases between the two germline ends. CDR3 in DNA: TGTGCCAGCACGCAGGGATGGACCGGGGAGCTGTTTTTT. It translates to CASTQGWTGELFF.

As DNA, the CDR3 is TGCGCCAGCAGCTCCGGCAGCGCTAACTATGGCTACACCTTC. It translates to CASSSGSANYGYTF. This chain links TRBV5-1 with TRBJ1-2; no definite D call. Germline CDR1 reads SGHRS; CDR2 reads YFSETQ. With 3 bases removed from V and 0 bases from J, the gap between germline ends came to 9 bases. There are 14 residues in the CDR3.

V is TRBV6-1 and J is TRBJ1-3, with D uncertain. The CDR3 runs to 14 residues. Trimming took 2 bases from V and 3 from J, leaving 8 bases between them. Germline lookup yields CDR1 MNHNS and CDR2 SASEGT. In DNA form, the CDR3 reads TGTGCCAGCAGTGAAAGGAGGGTTGGAAACACCATATATTTT. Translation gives CASSERRVGNTIYF.

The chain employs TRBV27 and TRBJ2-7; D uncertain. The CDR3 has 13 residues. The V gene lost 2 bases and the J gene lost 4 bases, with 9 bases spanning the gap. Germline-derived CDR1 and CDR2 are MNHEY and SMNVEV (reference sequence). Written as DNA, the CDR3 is TGTGCCAGCAGTTTACGTCCCGGGTACGAGCAGTACTTC. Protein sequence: CASSLRPGYEQYF.

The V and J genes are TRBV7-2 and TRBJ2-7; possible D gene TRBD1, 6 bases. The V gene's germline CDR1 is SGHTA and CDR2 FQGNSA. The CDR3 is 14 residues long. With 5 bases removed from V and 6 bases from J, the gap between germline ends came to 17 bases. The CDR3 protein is CASSNRDTRGEQYF. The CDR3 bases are TGTGCCAGCAGCAACCGGGACACCCGAGGCGAGCAGTACTTC. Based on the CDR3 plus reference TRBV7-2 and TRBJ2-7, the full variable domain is GAGVSQSPSNKVTEKGKDVELRCDPISGHTALYWYRQSLGQGLEFLIYFQGNSAPDKSGLPSDRFSAERTGGSVSTLTIQRTQQEDSAVYLCASSNRDTRGEQYFGPGTRLTVT.